This is a list of T cell receptor beta chains from one sample in a study of blood T cell repertoires in COVID-19. The method was immunoSEQ multiplex PCR; TCRdb's version includes in-frame clones alone and lacks a portion of them. The repertoire has 45,000 or so clones, roughly 84% of them found once; the top ten carry around 14%. Sequencing was done on a sample of peripheral blood. These receptor sequences come from a human donor in a cohort sampled during active COVID-19. CDR3s include the opening cysteine and the closing phenylalanine or tryptophan. D genes are given only for firm matches. Clone size is not always given. Where it is, it says once, few, many or a class for expanded clones.

cdr3_length,d_call,j_call,clone_size,v_call,cdr3_nt,cdr3_aa
16,-,TRBJ2-3,-,TRBV7-8,TGTGCCAGCAGCTCGCCTATGAGAACGGGATCAGATACGCAGTATTTT,CASSSPMRTGSDTQYF
14,-,TRBJ1-6,-,TRBV7-9,TGTGCCAGCAGCTTTGGCAGGGATAATTCACCCCTCCACTTT,CASSFGRDNSPLHF
18,-,TRBJ1-4,few,TRBV5-1,TGCGCCAGCAGCTCCCACCCGCACAGGGAGGGGGGAAATGAAAAACTGTTTTTT,CASSSHPHREGGNEKLFF
15,TRBD1,TRBJ2-1,-,TRBV7-9,TGTGCCAGCAGCTTGACAGGGGTATCGATCCATGAGCAGTTCTTC,CASSLTGVSIHEQFF
15,TRBD1,TRBJ2-4,-,TRBV28,TGTGCCAGCAGTCCGAGGGGACAGCCACTAAACATTCAGTACTTC,CASSPRGQPLNIQYF
15,TRBD2,TRBJ2-3,few,TRBV20-1,TGCAGTGCTAGTGCGCGGGGGGCCACGACAGATACGCAGTATTTT,CSASARGATTDTQYF
17,TRBD1,TRBJ2-7,-,TRBV5-6,TGTGCCAGCAGCTCCGGGACAGCCTCCCTTTTATCCTACGAGCAGTACTTC,CASSSGTASLLSYEQYF
15,TRBD2,TRBJ2-1,few,TRBV7-2,TGTGCCAGCAAGATAAGCGGGAGAGGGAACAATGAGCAGTTCTTC,CASKISGRGNNEQFF
12,TRBD1,TRBJ2-1,-,TRBV7-9,TGTGCCAGCAGCTTAGCGGGGGACAGGGAGTTCTTC,CASSLAGDREFF
12,TRBD1,TRBJ1-2,-,TRBV25-1,TGTGCCAGCAGCCGGGACAGCCGAGGCTACACCTTC,CASSRDSRGYTF
16,TRBD1,TRBJ2-1,-,TRBV7-9,TGTGCCAGCAGCCTAATCCAGGGGGCCTCCTACAATGAGCAGTTCTTC,CASSLIQGASYNEQFF
15,TRBD2,TRBJ2-1,-,TRBV29-1,TGCAGCGTTGAAGAGAGCGGGAGGAGGTGGAATGAGCAGTTCTTC,CSVEESGRRWNEQFF
13,-,TRBJ1-2,-,TRBV5-1,TGCGCCAGCAGCTCAAACAGCTTTTTCGGCTACACCTTC,CASSSNSFFGYTF
17,-,TRBJ1-2,-,TRBV19,TGTGCCAGTAGTATAGGAGGACCTCAGGGATCTAACTATGGCTACACCTTC,CASSIGGPQGSNYGYTF
15,-,TRBJ2-7,-,TRBV28,TGTGCCAGCAGTGGTCATGAGGACAACCCTTACGAGCAGTACTTC,CASSGHEDNPYEQYF
13,TRBD1,TRBJ2-7,-,TRBV28,TGTGCCAGCACCGGACAGGGTATGCACGAGCAGTACTTC,CASTGQGMHEQYF
14,-,TRBJ2-7,-,TRBV6-5,TGTGCCAGCAAATCCCCTAGGGGGGGCTACGAGCAGTACTTC,CASKSPRGGYEQYF
17,TRBD1,TRBJ1-5,once,TRBV6-1,TGTGCCAGCAGTGAACTGGCTGGGGGACAGGGTGTCCAGCCCCAGCATTTT,CASSELAGGQGVQPQHF
17,TRBD2,TRBJ2-5,-,TRBV10-3,TGTGCCATCAGTGAGGCGGAAGCGGGGGGCCTCCAAGAGACCCAGTACTTC,CAISEAEAGGLQETQYF
12,-,TRBJ2-7,-,TRBV30,TGTGCCCTAGGACGGGGTGCCTACGAGCAGTACTTC,CALGRGAYEQYF
14,TRBD2,TRBJ2-3,-,TRBV13,TGTGCCAGCAAAAGCGGGATGAGCACAGATACGCAGTATTTT,CASKSGMSTDTQYF
14,-,TRBJ2-1,-,TRBV7-9,TGTGCCAGCAGCAAATTTTCAAAAAATAATGAGCAGTTCTTC,CASSKFSKNNEQFF
15,TRBD1,TRBJ1-6,-,TRBV2,TGTGCCAGCCGGAGGGACAGGGTGGTTCATTCACCCCTCCACTTT,CASRRDRVVHSPLHF
16,-,TRBJ1-5,-,TRBV24-1,TGTGCCACCAGTGACACGGGGCGGGGCGGTAATCAGCCCCAGCATTTT,CATSDTGRGGNQPQHF
15,-,TRBJ2-5,few,TRBV18,TGTGCCAGCTCACCGGTACAGGGTTTAGGAGAGACCCAGTACTTC,CASSPVQGLGETQYF
15,TRBD2,TRBJ2-3,once,TRBV5-1,TGCGCCAGCAGATTCGGACTAGCGCGGACAGATACGCAGTATTTT,CASRFGLARTDTQYF
13,TRBD1,TRBJ1-2,-,TRBV25-1,TGTGCCAGCAGTGCGGACAGGCCCTATGGCTACACCTTC,CASSADRPYGYTF
13,-,TRBJ1-1,-,TRBV19,TGTGCCAGTAGTATCCGGGAATCGGGAAGGGCTTTCTTT,CASSIRESGRAFF
14,-,TRBJ2-5,-,TRBV18,TGTGCCAGCTCACGTGGGACTCCGCAAGAGACCCAGTACTTC,CASSRGTPQETQYF
13,-,TRBJ1-2,-,TRBV4-3,TGCGCCAGCAGCCGAGAGACGGGGGATGGCTACACCTTC,CASSRETGDGYTF
13,-,TRBJ1-1,-,TRBV14,TGTGCCAGCTCGCAGGGTATGAACACTGAAGCTTTCTTT,CASSQGMNTEAFF
15,-,TRBJ1-1,-,TRBV7-2,TGTGCCAGCAGCTCGCGGGGGGAGATGGTCTTGAGAGCTTTCTTT,CASSSRGEMVLRAFF
19,-,TRBJ1-1,few,TRBV4-1,TGCGCCAGCAGTGATTCCGGACTGACATACCAAACTCAGAACACTGAAGCTTTCTTT,CASSDSGLTYQTQNTEAFF
16,TRBD1,TRBJ1-2,-,TRBV11-2,TGTGCCAGCAGCCAACTAATGCGGGACAGGGGCTATGGCTACACCTTC,CASSQLMRDRGYGYTF
13,-,TRBJ1-5,few,TRBV2,TGTGCCAGCAGTGTACAGGGTGGTCAGCCCCAGCATTTT,CASSVQGGQPQHF
15,TRBD2,TRBJ2-3,-,TRBV6-2/TRBV6-3,TGTGCCAGCAGTTACTCGACTAGCGGGAGGGATACGCAGTATTTT,CASSYSTSGRDTQYF
14,TRBD1,TRBJ2-7,-,TRBV25-1,TGTGCCAGCAGTACGGGACAGGGCTCCTACGAGCAGTACTTC,CASSTGQGSYEQYF
15,-,TRBJ1-3,-,TRBV18,TGTGCCAGCTCACCGGAACAGGGTCCTGGAAACACCATATATTTT,CASSPEQGPGNTIYF
14,-,TRBJ2-5,-,TRBV5-4,TGTGCCAGCAGCTTTTTAGCGGAGAGGGAGACCCAGTACTTC,CASSFLAERETQYF
16,TRBD2,TRBJ2-5,-,TRBV7-9,TGTGCCAGCAGCTTCTTGGCGGGGGTAATCCAAGAGACCCAGTACTTC,CASSFLAGVIQETQYF
13,-,TRBJ2-2,few,TRBV9,TGTGCCAGCAGCCCGCGGGGAAGCGGGGAGCTGTTTTTT,CASSPRGSGELFF
16,-,TRBJ2-3,-,TRBV4-1,TGCGCCAGCAGCCCCCCCCGAGGGCCCGACCCAGATACGCAGTATTTT,CASSPPRGPDPDTQYF
15,TRBD2,TRBJ2-7,once,TRBV19,TGTGCCAGTAGTAGACTTAGCGGGGGACCCTACGAGCAGTACTTC,CASSRLSGGPYEQYF
15,TRBD2,TRBJ2-3,-,TRBV6-5,TGTGCCAGCAATCGACTAGCGGGGTCCACAGATACGCAGTATTTT,CASNRLAGSTDTQYF
11,-,TRBJ1-2,-,TRBV12-3/TRBV12-4,TGTGCCAGCACCAATGGGCATGGCTACACCTTC,CASTNGHGYTF
15,-,TRBJ2-2,-,TRBV2,TGTGCCAGCACTAGAGCGGGACATTTCACCGGGGAGCTGTTTTTT,CASTRAGHFTGELFF
16,TRBD2,TRBJ2-5,-,TRBV4-1,TGCGCCAGCAGCCAAGATCCAGGACTAGCTGGAGAGACCCAGTACTTC,CASSQDPGLAGETQYF
14,-,TRBJ2-3,few,TRBV7-2,TGTGCCAGCAGCTTAGGGCTAGCGTCAGATACGCAGTATTTT,CASSLGLASDTQYF
15,-,TRBJ2-3,-,TRBV9,TGTGCCAGCAGCGTAGTAGGGGCTAGCACAGATACGCAGTATTTT,CASSVVGASTDTQYF
12,-,TRBJ2-5,-,TRBV15,TGTGCCACCAGCAGAGATTATAAGACCCAGTACTTC,CATSRDYKTQYF
14,-,TRBJ1-2,-,TRBV28,TGTGCCAGCAGTCTTGACAGGATAAACTATGGCTACACCTTC,CASSLDRINYGYTF
14,TRBD2,TRBJ2-2,-,TRBV7-3,TGTGCCAGCAGCCGGGGGGAAAGGGCCGCAGAGCTGTTTTTT,CASSRGERAAELFF